What follows are 10 T cell receptor beta chains derived from one specimen sequenced in a study of vaccination and CD4 T cells after COVID-19 (dated by TCRdb to the early 2020s). Their antigens are not known. The treatment or condition label here, explained by the study, means: roughly ten-day PBMC culture with coronavirus spike peptide pools or control peptides (ViraFEST assay). Libraries were built with PCR. The listed sequencing device is Illumina iSeq 100. DNA from cultured CD4+ T cells was subjected to TCR sequencing with the Oncomine TCR Beta short-read assay at the Johns Hopkins FTIC core. TCRdb reprocessed the public reads (quality trimming at Q25 with fastp, clone calling with MiXCR) and kept in-frame beta chains. Every distinct CDR3 protein forms one entry, paired with its most common genes and DNA. The sample table contains about 23,000 distinct CDR3 sequences; only one count was recorded for approximately 64% of them. Of the sample, 20% to 25% is held by the ten largest clones.

The sample consisted of CD4+ T cells from blood, cultured in vitro, taken after SARS-CoV-2 vaccination. The receptors derive from a human donor who received a COVID-19 vaccine.

This clonotype was found a few times. This chain connects TRBV20-1 to TRBJ2-3; the D gene is possibly TRBD1 (6 bases). The CDR3 is 14 residues long. V dropped 5 bases and J dropped 3 bases, with 15 bases sitting between them. Germline V lookup: CDR1 DFQATT, CDR2 SNEGSKA (reference sequence). DNA for the CDR3: TGCAGTGCTGAAATAACAGGGCGGACAGATACGCAGTATTTT. It is translated as CSAEITGRTDTQYF.

The chain uses TRBV27 and TRBJ1-2; D is unclear. Germline CDR1 and CDR2: MNHEY and SMNVEV (reference sequence). The ends were cut back, 3 bases at V and 7 bases at J, with 12 bases in the middle. The CDR3 is 13 amino acids. The CDR3 spells CASSFVGRGGYTF. Here the CDR3 DNA reads TGTGCCAGCAGTTTTGTAGGGCGAGGTGGCTACACCTTC.

A few counts support this clonotype. This chain joins TRBV20-1 and TRBJ2-7; the match to TRBD1 covers 7 bases. J gave up 1 base and V 6 bases, and 9 bases lay outside the gene matches. The CDR3 spans 14 residues. CDR1 is DFQATT and CDR2 is SNEGSKA in the germline V gene (reference sequence). CDR3 coding DNA: TGCAGTGCCTACAGGGGCGAGGGTTCCTACGAGCAGTACTTC. Translation gives CSAYRGEGSYEQYF.

CDR3 sequence reads: CAWRARLGGYTF. In nucleotides, the CDR3 is TGTGCCTGGAGGGCCCGGTTGGGTGGCTACACCTTC. The V and J genes are TRBV30 and TRBJ1-2; D gene unclear. Germline CDR1 reads GTSNPN; CDR2 reads SVGIG (reference sequence). V lost 3 bases to trimming and J lost 7 bases, with 12 bases between them. This CDR3 has 12 amino acids.

The chain is built from TRBV12-3 or TRBV12-4 and TRBJ1-1; D not resolved. The V end lost 4 bases, the J end lost 3 bases, and 9 bases lay between the germline ends. The CDR3 has 13 residues. CDR3 sequence reads: CASSSDGHTEAFF. The DNA of the CDR3 is TGTGCCAGCAGTTCCGACGGCCACACTGAAGCTTTCTTT.

This clonotype showed up just a few times. V is TRBV24-1 and J is TRBJ1-2, with 8 bases lining up with TRBD1. Germline CDR1 and CDR2: KGHDR and SFDVKD. This CDR3 has 16 amino acids. V lost 1 base, J lost 6 bases, and 9 bases stayed unmatched. The DNA of the CDR3 is TGTGCCACCAGTGATTTCTCCGGCAGGGGGCGAGATGGCTACACCTTC. This encodes CATSDFSGRGRDGYTF.

This clonotype was detected only once. CDR3 DNA: TGTGCCAGCAGCGTTAGCGGGGGGGCGTACGAGCAGTACTTC. Encoded protein: CASSVSGGAYEQYF. The V and J genes are TRBV11-2 and TRBJ2-7; 11 bases are a match to TRBD2. Trimming took 5 bases from V and 4 from J; bases not matched to a gene: 4. The germline CDR1 and CDR2 sequences are SGHAT and FQNNGV. The CDR3 is 14 amino acids. Complete variable domain (other parts from reference TRBV11-2 and TRBJ2-7): EAGVAQSPRYKIIEKRQSVAFWCNPISGHATLYWYQQILGQGPKLLIQFQNNGVVDDSQLPKDRFSAERLKGVDSTLKIQPAKLEDSAVYLCASSVSGGAYEQYFGPGTRLTVT.

This chain joins TRBV11-3 and TRBJ1-3; TRBD1 matches 11 bases. CDR1 and CDR2 (germline): SGHNT, YENEEA. V lost 5 bases, J lost 3 bases, and 6 bases stayed unmatched. CDR3 size: 16 residues. CDR3 in amino acids: CASSPGQGAVGNTIYF. The CDR3 region has the DNA TGTGCCAGCAGCCCCGGACAGGGGGCAGTTGGAAACACCATATATTTT.

The chain combines TRBV25-1 with TRBJ1-5; D call uncertain. CDR3 length equals 10 residues. The germline V gene has CDR1 MGHDK and CDR2 SYGVNS. The CDR3: CERDCQPQHF. The CDR3 DNA is TGTGAGCGGGATTGCCAGCCCCAGCATTTT.

This rearrangement joins TRBV19 to TRBJ2-7, with 10 bases fitting TRBD1. The CDR3 covers 14 residues. Looked up from germline, CDR1 is LNHDA and CDR2 is SQIVND (reference sequence). V dropped 5 bases and J dropped 4; count of bases not matched to a gene: 5. CDR3: CASSSDRGRYEQYF. The CDR3 bases are TGTGCCAGTAGTTCAGACAGGGGGCGGTACGAGCAGTACTTC.